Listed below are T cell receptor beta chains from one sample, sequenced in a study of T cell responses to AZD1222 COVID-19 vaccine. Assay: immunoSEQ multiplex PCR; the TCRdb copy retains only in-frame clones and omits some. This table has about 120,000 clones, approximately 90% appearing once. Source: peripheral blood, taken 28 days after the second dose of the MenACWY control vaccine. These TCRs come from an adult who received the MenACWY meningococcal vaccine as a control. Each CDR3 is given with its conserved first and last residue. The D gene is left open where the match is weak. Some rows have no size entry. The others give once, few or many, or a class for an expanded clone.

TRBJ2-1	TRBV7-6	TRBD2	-	CASSWEAGSTFNEQFF	TGTGCCAGCAGCTGGGAAGCGGGGAGCACATTCAATGAGCAGTTCTTC
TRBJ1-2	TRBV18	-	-	CASSPGGTGYGYTF	TGTGCCAGCTCACCGGGTGGGACGGGATATGGCTACACCTTC
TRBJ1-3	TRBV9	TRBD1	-	CASSVEGTGKNTIYF	TGTGCCAGCAGCGTAGAGGGGACAGGGAAGAACACCATATATTTT
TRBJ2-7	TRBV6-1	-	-	CASSEGLLLYEQYF	TGTGCCAGCAGTGAAGGTCTTCTCCTCTACGAGCAGTACTTC
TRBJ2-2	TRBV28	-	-	CASGGQTAYTGELFF	TGTGCCAGCGGTGGACAGACAGCGTACACCGGGGAGCTGTTTTTT
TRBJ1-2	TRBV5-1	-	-	CASRDRDLGTYGYTF	TGCGCCAGCAGAGACCGGGACCTAGGTACCTATGGCTACACCTTC
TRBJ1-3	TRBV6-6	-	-	CASSHQGLGGSGNTIYF	TGTGCCAGCAGTCACCAGGGTCTGGGTGGTTCTGGAAACACCATATATTTT
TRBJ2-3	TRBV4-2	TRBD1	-	CASSRPGQGLDTQYF	TGTGCCAGCAGCCGTCCGGGACAGGGTTTAGATACGCAGTATTTT
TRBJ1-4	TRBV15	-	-	CATSRDPGEKLFF	TGTGCCACCAGCAGAGACCCCGGAGAAAAACTGTTTTTT
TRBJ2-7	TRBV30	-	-	CAWGALSFEQYF	TGTGCCTGGGGGGCCCTTTCCTTTGAGCAGTACTTC
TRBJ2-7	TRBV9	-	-	CASSSTQGIPPGEQYF	TGTGCCAGCAGCTCAACTCAGGGAATACCCCCCGGGGAGCAGTACTTC
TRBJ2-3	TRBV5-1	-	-	CASSLEAQTSTDTQYF	TGCGCCAGCAGCTTGGAAGCGCAGACTAGCACAGATACGCAGTATTTT
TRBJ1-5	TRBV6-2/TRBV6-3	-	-	CASSIGTMGKTSVNQPQHF	TGTGCCAGCAGCATCGGGACAATGGGGAAAACTTCCGTCAATCAGCCCCAGCATTTT
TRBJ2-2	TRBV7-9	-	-	CASSLTVSIAGELFF	TGTGCCAGCAGCTTAACTGTTTCGATAGCCGGGGAGCTGTTTTTT
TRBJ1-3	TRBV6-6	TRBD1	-	CASSSDRGFSRNTIYF	TGTGCCAGCAGTTCAGACAGGGGTTTTTCTAGAAACACCATATATTTT
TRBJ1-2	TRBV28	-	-	CAIADSVGYGYTF	TGTGCCATCGCGGACAGCGTCGGGTATGGCTACACCTTC
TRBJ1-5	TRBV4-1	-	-	CASSLQDWQPQHF	TGCGCCAGCAGTCTACAGGATTGGCAGCCCCAGCATTTT
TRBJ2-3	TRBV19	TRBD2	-	CASKNLPRTSGSTDTQYF	TGTGCCAGTAAGAACCTCCCGAGGACTAGCGGTAGCACAGATACGCAGTATTTT
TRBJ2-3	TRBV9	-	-	CASSVTTPTGTDTQYF	TGTGCCAGCAGCGTAACAACCCCGACAGGCACAGATACGCAGTATTTT
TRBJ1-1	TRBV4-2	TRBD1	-	CASSQGSGQGKEAFF	TGTGCCAGCAGCCAAGGGTCCGGACAGGGGAAAGAAGCTTTCTTT
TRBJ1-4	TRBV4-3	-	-	CASSPGYKGEKLFF	TGCGCCAGCAGCCCAGGTTATAAGGGGGAAAAACTGTTTTTT
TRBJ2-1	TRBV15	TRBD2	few	CATSKLAGRHEQFF	TGTGCCACCAGCAAACTAGCGGGTCGGCATGAGCAGTTCTTC
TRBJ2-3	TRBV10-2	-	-	CASSVLANTDTQYF	TGCGCCAGCAGTGTCCTAGCCAACACAGATACGCAGTATTTT
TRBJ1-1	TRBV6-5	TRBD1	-	CASSPQGASTEAFF	TGTGCCAGCAGTCCACAGGGGGCGAGTACTGAAGCTTTCTTT
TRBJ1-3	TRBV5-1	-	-	CASSLGTSGNTIYF	TGCGCCAGCAGCTTGGGGACCTCTGGAAACACCATATATTTT
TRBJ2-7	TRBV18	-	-	CASSLDGAYEQYF	TGTGCCAGCTCACTCGACGGCGCTTACGAGCAGTACTTC
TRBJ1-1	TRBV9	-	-	CASSVERGDKNF	TGTGCCAGCAGCGTAGAGAGAGGGGACAAGAACTTT
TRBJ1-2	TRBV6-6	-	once	CASSYSEDYGYTF	TGTGCCAGCAGTTACTCGGAGGACTATGGCTACACCTTC
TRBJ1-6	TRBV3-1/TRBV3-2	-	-	CASSQEPWTEDNSPLHF	TGTGCCAGCAGCCAAGAACCTTGGACAGAGGATAATTCACCCCTCCACTTT
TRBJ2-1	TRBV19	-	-	CASSITGNNEQFF	TGTGCCAGTAGTATAACGGGAAACAATGAGCAGTTCTTC
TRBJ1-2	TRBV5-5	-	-	CASSLSGIGDYGYTF	TGTGCCAGCAGCTTGAGTGGCATTGGGGACTATGGCTACACCTTC
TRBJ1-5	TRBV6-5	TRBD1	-	CASGQEQYQPQHF	TGTGCCAGCGGACAGGAACAGTATCAGCCCCAGCATTTT
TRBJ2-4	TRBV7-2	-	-	CASSLDPHSPIQYF	TGTGCCAGCAGCTTAGATCCCCACTCCCCCATTCAGTACTTC
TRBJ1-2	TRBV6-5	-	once	CASRMDGNYGYTF	TGTGCCAGCCGAATGGACGGCAACTATGGCTACACCTTC
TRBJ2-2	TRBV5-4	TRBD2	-	CASSPGGFTGELFF	TGTGCCAGCAGCCCGGGGGGGTTCACCGGGGAGCTGTTTTTT
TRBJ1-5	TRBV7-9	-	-	CASSLDGTGQPQHF	TGTGCCAGCAGCTTAGACGGAACGGGGCAGCCCCAGCATTTT
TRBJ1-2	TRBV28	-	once	CASSSLGRDYGYTF	TGTGCCAGCAGTTCCCTGGGGAGAGACTATGGCTACACCTTC
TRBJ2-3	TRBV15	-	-	CATSRTGSPLGGSTDTQYF	TGTGCCACCAGCAGAACCGGCTCCCCCCTGGGCGGGAGCACAGATACGCAGTATTTT
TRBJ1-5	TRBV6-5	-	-	CASKQLHSNQPQHF	TGTGCCAGCAAACAGCTACATAGCAATCAGCCCCAGCATTTT
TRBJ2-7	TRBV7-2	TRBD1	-	CASSWGQAYEQYF	TGTGCCAGCAGCTGGGGACAGGCCTACGAGCAGTACTTC
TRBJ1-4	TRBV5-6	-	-	CASRPGKGEKLFF	TGTGCCAGCCGCCCAGGAAAGGGCGAAAAACTGTTTTTT
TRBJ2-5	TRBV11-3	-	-	CASSLDAETQYF	TGTGCCAGCAGCTTAGATGCCGAGACCCAGTACTTC
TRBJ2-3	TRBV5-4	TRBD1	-	CASSLDRGTDTQYF	TGTGCCAGCAGTCTGGACAGGGGAACAGATACGCAGTATTTT
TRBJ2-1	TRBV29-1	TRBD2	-	CSIGTSGRAGNEQFF	TGCAGCATCGGGACTAGCGGGAGGGCGGGGAATGAGCAGTTCTTC
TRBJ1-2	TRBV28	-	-	CASSPREGYTF	TGTGCCAGCAGTCCCAGGGAGGGCTACACCTTC
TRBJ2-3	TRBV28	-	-	CASSNRETTSTDTQYF	TGTGCCAGCAGTAACAGGGAAACTACTAGCACAGATACGCAGTATTTT
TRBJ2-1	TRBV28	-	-	CASSLTDEQFF	TGTGCCAGCAGTTTAACGGATGAGCAGTTCTTC
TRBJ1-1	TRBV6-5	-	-	CASSYSWTVNTEAFF	TGTGCCAGCAGTTACAGTTGGACAGTGAACACTGAAGCTTTCTTT
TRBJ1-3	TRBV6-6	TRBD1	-	CASNVQGASGNTIYF	TGTGCCAGCAACGTACAGGGGGCGTCCGGAAACACCATATATTTT
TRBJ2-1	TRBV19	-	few	CASSIGWEEQFF	TGTGCCAGTAGTATAGGTTGGGAGGAACAGTTCTTC
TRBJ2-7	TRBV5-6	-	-	CASNAGGLSAPYEQYF	TGTGCCAGCAACGCCGGGGGACTTTCAGCTCCCTACGAGCAGTACTTC
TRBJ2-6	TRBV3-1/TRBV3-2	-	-	CASSQVRGAGANVLTF	TGTGCCAGCAGCCAAGTTAGGGGTGCTGGGGCCAACGTCCTGACTTTC
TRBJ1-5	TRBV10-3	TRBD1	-	CAIGTGTGGLPQHF	TGTGCCATCGGAACTGGGACAGGGGGACTGCCCCAGCATTTT
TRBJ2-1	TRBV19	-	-	CASSTDWNEQFF	TGTGCCAGTAGCACGGACTGGAATGAGCAGTTCTTC
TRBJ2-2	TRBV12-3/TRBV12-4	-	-	CAGKGQNTGELFF	TGTGCCGGTAAGGGACAGAACACCGGGGAGCTGTTTTTT
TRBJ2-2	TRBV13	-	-	CASSPGGGGARTGELFF	TGTGCCAGCAGCCCAGGGGGCGGGGGGGCCAGAACCGGGGAGCTGTTTTTT
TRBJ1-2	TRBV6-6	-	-	CASTITGGYGYTF	TGTGCCAGCACCATTACGGGGGGGTATGGCTACACCTTC
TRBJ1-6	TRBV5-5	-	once	CASSLAVDSYNSPLHF	TGTGCCAGCAGCTTGGCGGTGGACTCCTATAATTCACCCCTCCACTTT
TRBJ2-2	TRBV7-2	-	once	CASSTTTTGELFF	TGTGCCAGCAGCACTACCACCACCGGGGAGCTGTTTTTT